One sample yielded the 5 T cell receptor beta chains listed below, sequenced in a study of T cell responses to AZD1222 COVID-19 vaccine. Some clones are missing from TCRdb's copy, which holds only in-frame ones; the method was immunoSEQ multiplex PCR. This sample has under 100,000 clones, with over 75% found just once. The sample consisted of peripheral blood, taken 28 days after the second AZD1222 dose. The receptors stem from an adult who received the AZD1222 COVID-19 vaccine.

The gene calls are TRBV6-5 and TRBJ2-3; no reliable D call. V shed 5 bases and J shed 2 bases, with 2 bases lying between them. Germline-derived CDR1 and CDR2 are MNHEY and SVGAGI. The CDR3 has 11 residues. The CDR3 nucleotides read TGTGCCAGCAGTCACACAGATACGCAGTATTTT. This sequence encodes CASSHTDTQYF.

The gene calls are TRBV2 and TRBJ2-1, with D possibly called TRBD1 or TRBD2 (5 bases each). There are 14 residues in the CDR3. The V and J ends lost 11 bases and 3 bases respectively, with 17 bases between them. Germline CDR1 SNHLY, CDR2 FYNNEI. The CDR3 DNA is TGTGCCTGTCACTTAGGGACCTTCTACAATGAGCAGTTCTTC. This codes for CACHLGTFYNEQFF.

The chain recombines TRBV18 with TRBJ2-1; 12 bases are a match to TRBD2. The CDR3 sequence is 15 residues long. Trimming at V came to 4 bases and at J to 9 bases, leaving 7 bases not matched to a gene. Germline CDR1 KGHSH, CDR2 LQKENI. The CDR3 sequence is CASSRDMTSGGEQFF. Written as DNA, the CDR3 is TGTGCCAGCTCACGGGATATGACTAGCGGGGGTGAGCAGTTCTTC.

CDR3 residues: CASSLGPGGASGAKNIQYF. The CDR3 region has the DNA TGTGCCAGCAGCTTAGGACCAGGGGGCGCTTCTGGGGCCAAAAACATTCAGTACTTC. The chain recombines TRBV7-2 with TRBJ2-4; 8 bases map to TRBD1. Germline V lookup: CDR1 SGHTA, CDR2 FQGNSA. CDR3 length: 19 amino acids. Losses at the gene ends were 1 base for V and 1 base for J; bases not matched to a gene: 12.

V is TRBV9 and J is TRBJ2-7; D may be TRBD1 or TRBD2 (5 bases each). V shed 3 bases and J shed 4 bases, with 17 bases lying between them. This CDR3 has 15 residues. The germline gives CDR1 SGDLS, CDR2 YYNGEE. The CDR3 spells CASSADGQRGYEQYF. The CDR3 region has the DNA TGTGCCAGCAGCGCGGACGGTCAGAGGGGTTACGAGCAGTACTTC.